Listed here are 19 T cell receptor beta chains from one sample, sequenced in a study of siplizumab effects on memory and regulatory T cells. The protocol was immunoSEQ multiplex PCR, while the TCRdb copy is restricted to in-frame clones and leaves out a portion. The data hold about 40,000 clones, with about 89% observed a single time. Material: naive CD4+ T cells sorted from blood. The source is a human donor in good health.

The V call is TRBV2, the J call TRBJ2-1; 14 bases are shared with TRBD2. The CDR3 totals 15 residues. After removal of 5 bases from V and 10 bases from J, the junction contained 7 bases not matched to a gene. Germline CDR1 and CDR2: SNHLY and FYNNEI. The CDR3: CASSRTSGGMREQFF. The CDR3 nucleotides are TGTGCCAGCAGTCGGACTAGCGGGGGGATGCGGGAGCAGTTCTTC.

The J gene is TRBJ2-5, the V gene TRBV7-3; 9 positions match TRBD1. The CDR3 spans 14 residues. The V segment lost 4 bases and the J segment 1 base; nucleotides outside the gene matches: 1. Germline V gene lookup returns CDR1 SGHTA and CDR2 FQGTGA. The CDR3 loop is CASSSTGGQETQYF. DNA of the CDR3: TGTGCCAGCAGCTCGACAGGGGGCCAAGAGACCCAGTACTTC. Using reference TRBV7-3 and TRBJ2-5 for the parts outside the CDR3, the full variable domain is GAGVSQTPSNKVTEKGKYVELRCDPISGHTALYWYRQSLGQGPEFLIYFQGTGAADDSGLPNDRFFAVRPEGSVSTLKIQRTERGDSAVYLCASSSTGGQETQYFGPGTRLLVL.

The chain recombines TRBV18 with TRBJ2-1; 8 positions match TRBD2. The trim removed 2 bases at V and 9 bases at J, leaving 18 bases unmatched. Germline CDR1 and CDR2: KGHSH and LQKENI. The CDR3 is 18 amino acids. CDR3 protein: CASSPMEVAGLGKAEQFF. The DNA of the CDR3 is TGTGCCAGCTCACCAATGGAAGTTGCGGGACTAGGAAAAGCTGAGCAGTTCTTC.

The chain uses TRBV10-1 and TRBJ2-1; 7 bases map to TRBD2. Trimming cost V 3 bases and J 0 bases; bases outside gene matches: 5. The CDR3 spans 16 residues. Germline-derived CDR1 and CDR2 are WNHNN and SYGVQD (reference sequence). Here the CDR3 reads CASSDWRGSSYNEQFF. In DNA form, the CDR3 reads TGCGCCAGCAGTGATTGGCGGGGGAGCTCCTACAATGAGCAGTTCTTC.

The CDR3 is CASRWQRVDGYTF. In DNA, the CDR3 is TGTGCCAGTAGGTGGCAGAGGGTCGATGGCTACACCTTC. This sequence joins TRBV19 and TRBJ1-2; no reliable D call. Deletions cut 6 bases from V and 6 bases from J, with 14 bases between. There are 13 residues in the CDR3. CDR1 is LNHDA, CDR2 SQIVND, per germline (reference sequence).

The rearrangement uses TRBV2 and TRBJ1-6; D is unresolved. Trimming shortened V by 2 bases and J by 0 bases, and 8 bases separated the two germline ends. This CDR3 comprises 16 residues. Germline CDR1 reads SNHLY; CDR2 reads FYNNEI. DNA for the CDR3: TGTGCCAGCAGTGAAAGGGAGAGCTCCTATAATTCACCCCTCCACTTT. Its translation: CASSERESSYNSPLHF.

CDR3 amino acids: CASSPGQALGNTIYF. CDR3 coding DNA: TGTGCCAGCAGTCCCGGACAGGCCCTTGGAAACACCATATATTTT. The chain recombines TRBV6-5 with TRBJ1-3, with TRBD1 matching over 7 bases. Germline trimming cut 5 bases from V and 3 bases from J; bases unmatched to any gene: 7. The CDR3 covers 15 residues. CDR1 is MNHEY and CDR2 is SVGAGI in the germline V gene.

The rearrangement joins TRBV11-2 to TRBJ2-1; D is unclear. V dropped 2 bases and J dropped 4 bases, with 3 bases sitting between them. CDR1 is SGHAT and CDR2 is FQNNGV in the germline V gene. This CDR3 is 12 amino acids long. For the CDR3, the DNA is TGTGCCAGCAGCTTACAATACAATGAGCAGTTCTTC. Protein: CASSLQYNEQFF.

The chain is built from TRBV5-1 and TRBJ1-4; 8 nucleotides agree with TRBD1. The ends lost 0 bases at V and 5 bases at J; junction bases unmatched: 3. The V gene's germline CDR1 is SGHRS and CDR2 YFSETQ. This CDR3 spans 15 amino acids. The CDR3 sequence is CASSLGTGRNEKLFF. CDR3 in DNA: TGCGCCAGCAGCTTGGGGACAGGGAGGAATGAAAAACTGTTTTTT.

The gene calls are TRBV7-2 and TRBJ1-3; D gene ambiguous. Per germline, CDR1 SGHTA and CDR2 FQGNSA. This CDR3 comprises 14 residues. V was shortened by 1 base and J by 3 bases, with 7 bases between the two germline ends. The CDR3 sequence is CASSLGGYGNTIYF. DNA for the CDR3: TGTGCCAGCAGCTTAGGAGGGTATGGAAACACCATATATTTT.

The chain carries TRBV19 and TRBJ2-5; weak D call: TRBD2 (6 bases). V dropped 7 bases and J dropped 5 bases, with 17 bases sitting between them. CDR3 length: 14 residues. Germline V lookup: CDR1 LNHDA, CDR2 SQIVND (reference sequence). The CDR3 coding sequence is TGTGCCAGTAACGACGGGAGTAGTAGGGAGACCCAGTACTTC. It yields the protein CASNDGSSRETQYF.

This chain uses TRBV7-9 with TRBJ2-3; either TRBD1 or TRBD2 may supply D (6 bases each). The V gene's germline CDR1 is SEHNR and CDR2 FQNEAQ (reference sequence). Trimming stripped 5 bases from V and 3 bases from J, with 18 bases between. The CDR3 is 16 amino acids. CDR3 sequence: CASSPPGVAVTDTQYF. The CDR3, as DNA: TGTGCCAGCAGCCCCCCAGGGGTAGCGGTAACAGATACGCAGTATTTT.

The chain couples TRBV2 to TRBJ2-5; possibly TRBD1 for D (5 bases). Trimming removed 7 bases from V and 5 bases from J, with 17 bases in between. The CDR3 has 14 amino acids. Germline assignment: CDR1 SNHLY and CDR2 FYNNEI. The chain's CDR3 is CASTDSALGETQYF. CDR3 sequence (DNA): TGTGCCAGCACAGACAGTGCTTTGGGGGAGACCCAGTACTTC.

This clone was recorded a few times. This chain joins TRBV18 and TRBJ1-5, with TRBD1 matching 7 bases. Trimming took 2 bases from V and 3 from J; bases not matched to a gene: 4. The CDR3 is 15 amino acids. Germline assignment: CDR1 KGHSH and CDR2 LQKENI. The CDR3 nucleotides are TGTGCCAGCTCACCATTTGACAGGGACAATCAGCCCCAGCATTTT. Amino acid sequence: CASSPFDRDNQPQHF.

The J gene is TRBJ2-1, the V gene TRBV19; D is uncertain. This CDR3 has 14 amino acids. V was shortened by 4 bases and J by 3 bases, with 10 bases between the two germline ends. Germline V gene lookup returns CDR1 LNHDA and CDR2 SQIVND (reference sequence). Written as DNA, the CDR3 is TGTGCCAGTAGTAAGACAATCGGCTACAATGAGCAGTTCTTC. The encoded protein is CASSKTIGYNEQFF.

The CDR3 coding sequence is TGTGCCAGCAGTCAAGGGGTCGGAAACACCATATATTTT. Amino acid sequence: CASSQGVGNTIYF. The gene calls are TRBV6-5 and TRBJ1-3; D is perhaps TRBD1 (5 bases). The CDR3 consists of 13 residues. Germline CDR1 reads MNHEY; CDR2 reads SVGAGI. The V end lost 5 bases, the J end lost 4 bases, and 9 bases lay between the germline ends.

V usage is TRBV7-2 and J usage is TRBJ2-7; 7 bases map to TRBD1. The CDR3 covers 14 residues. Germline CDR1 SGHTA, CDR2 FQGNSA. V gave up 2 bases and J gave up 4 bases; unmatched junction bases: 5. The CDR3 is CASSLRQGPYEQYF. CDR3 DNA: TGTGCCAGCAGCTTAAGACAGGGTCCATACGAGCAGTACTTC.

This clone showed up just a few times. V usage is TRBV7-9 and J usage is TRBJ2-7; D may be TRBD2 (6 bases). The germline gives CDR1 SEHNR, CDR2 FQNEAQ (reference sequence). The CDR3 has 16 residues. V was clipped by 5 bases and J by 2 bases, with 19 bases between them. The CDR3 DNA reads as TGTGCCAGCAGCCCCCTCCCCGGCGGGATCCCCTACGAGCAGTACTTC. Translating gives CASSPLPGGIPYEQYF. The variable domain in full, completed from reference TRBV7-9 and TRBJ2-7, reads DTGVSQNPRHKITKRGQNVTFRCDPISEHNRLYWYRQTLGQGPEFLTYFQNEAQLEKSRLLSDRFSAERPKGSFSTLEIQRTEQGDSAMYLCASSPLPGGIPYEQYFGPGTRLTVT.

The chain recombines TRBV5-6 with TRBJ2-5; possible D gene TRBD1, 6 bases. The ends were cut back, 2 bases at V and 1 base at J, with 15 bases in the middle. The CDR3 extends over 16 amino acids. Germline V gene lookup returns CDR1 SGHDT and CDR2 YYEEEE. The CDR3 DNA reads TGTGCCAGCAGCTTAGCCCCGAGGGGGATCCAAGAGACCCAGTACTTC. This gives the protein CASSLAPRGIQETQYF.